The 27 T cell receptor beta chains below all came from one sample that was sequenced in a study of blood T cell repertoires in COVID-19. Some clones are missing from TCRdb's copy, which holds only in-frame ones; the method was immunoSEQ multiplex PCR. This table has 80,000 to 90,000 clones, approximately 90% appearing once. Input material: peripheral blood. The receptors derive from a man aged 55 to 69 with acute or convalescent COVID-19.

The CDR3 here is CASSRTGANTGELFF. CDR3 bases: TGTGCCAGTAGTAGGACAGGGGCGAACACCGGGGAGCTGTTTTTT. The gene calls are TRBV19 and TRBJ2-2; 9 bases agree with TRBD1. J gave up 0 bases and V 4 bases, and 0 bases lay outside the gene matches. Germline lookup yields CDR1 LNHDA and CDR2 SQIVND (reference sequence). The CDR3 has 15 amino acids.

The V and J genes are TRBV6-1 and TRBJ1-2, with D uncertain. Trimming pared 2 bases from V and 2 bases from J, leaving 9 bases between. This CDR3 spans 14 amino acids. Looked up from germline, CDR1 is MNHNS and CDR2 is SASEGT. CDR3 protein: CASSEIPRNYGYTF. The CDR3 DNA follows: TGTGCCAGCAGTGAAATCCCCAGGAACTATGGCTACACCTTC.

The chain links TRBV3-1 (or the pseudogene TRBV3-2) to TRBJ2-3, with 9 bases identical to TRBD2. Germline CDR1 and CDR2: LGHDT and YNNKEL (reference sequence). V lost 0 bases, J lost 2 bases, and 9 bases stayed unmatched. The CDR3 totals 18 residues. CDR3 coding DNA: TGTGCCAGCAGCCAAGAGGTATTAGCGGGGGCCTCCACAGATACGCAGTATTTT. Protein sequence: CASSQEVLAGASTDTQYF.

The gene calls are TRBV5-1 and TRBJ2-7, with D perhaps TRBD1 (5 bases). The V and J ends lost 4 bases and 11 bases respectively, with 13 bases between them. Germline values: CDR1 SGHRS, CDR2 YFSETQ. The CDR3 contains 11 residues. This CDR3 reads CASSSTGQEYF. Written as DNA, the CDR3 is TGCGCCAGCAGCAGTACAGGTCAGGAGTACTTC.

The chain links TRBV18 to TRBJ2-1; D is uncertain. CDR1 is KGHSH, CDR2 LQKENI, per germline. Trimming stripped 0 bases from V and 2 bases from J, with 11 bases between. The CDR3 has 16 amino acids. The CDR3 DNA reads TGTGCCAGCTCACCACCGGCGAGGAATACCTACAATGAGCAGTTCTTC. It specifies CASSPPARNTYNEQFF.

The chain joins TRBV25-1 to TRBJ1-1; TRBD1 agrees at 7 bases. Germline trimming cut 8 bases from V and 3 bases from J; bases unmatched to any gene: 9. The CDR3 consists of 14 residues. The germline V gene has CDR1 MGHDK and CDR2 SYGVNS. CDR3 coding DNA: TGTGCCAGCGTTCAGACAGGGATGGACACTGAAGCTTTCTTT. Its protein is CASVQTGMDTEAFF.

The chain uses TRBV3-1 (or the pseudogene TRBV3-2) and TRBJ1-2; 7 nucleotides agree with TRBD1. The CDR3 is 15 amino acids. Germline CDR1 LGHDT, CDR2 YNNKEL (reference sequence). V trimming: 4 bases; J trimming: 8 bases; junction bases outside the gene matches: 13. CDR3 in DNA: TGTGCCAGCAGCCCTCGACAGGGTAATCGTCCGGGCTACACCTTC. Encoded protein: CASSPRQGNRPGYTF.

The chain is built from TRBV19 and TRBJ1-4; tentatively, D is TRBD1 (6 bases). Per the germline V gene, CDR1 is LNHDA and CDR2 is SQIVND (reference sequence). The V end lost 3 bases, the J end lost 7 bases, and 12 bases lay between the germline ends. The CDR3 is 14 residues long. Written as DNA, the CDR3 is TGTGCCAGTAGTATGTGGACAGTCCCTGAAAAACTGTTTTTT. Protein product: CASSMWTVPEKLFF.

This chain joins TRBV6-1 and TRBJ1-6; no clear D. The CDR3 length is 15 residues. The V end was cut by 0 bases, the J end by 6 bases, with 9 bases between. The germline V gene has CDR1 MNHNS and CDR2 SASEGT. Here the CDR3 reads CASSEAWRPNSPLHF. As DNA, the CDR3 is TGTGCCAGCAGTGAAGCGTGGCGGCCTAATTCACCCCTCCACTTT.

This clone occurred once. This chain links TRBV5-1 with TRBJ1-4; D gene uncertain. V dropped 5 bases and J dropped 0 bases, with 8 bases sitting between them. Germline V gene sequence: CDR1 SGHRS, CDR2 YFSETQ. This CDR3 has 14 amino acids. CDR3 in amino acids: CASREGATNEKLFF. The DNA for the CDR3 is TGCGCCAGCAGAGAGGGAGCAACTAATGAAAAACTGTTTTTT.

The genes are TRBV19 and TRBJ2-3; D unresolved. The CDR3 covers 13 residues. Deletions cut 5 bases from V and 1 base from J, with 7 bases between. CDR1 LNHDA and CDR2 SQIVND come from the germline V gene (reference sequence). The CDR3 DNA reads TGTGCCAGTAGTGCTACGCGCACAGATACGCAGTATTTT. Encoded protein: CASSATRTDTQYF.

The chain links TRBV27 to TRBJ1-5; D possibly corresponds to TRBD1 (6 bases). Germline CDR1 is MNHEY and CDR2 is SMNVEV (reference sequence). Trimming stripped 5 bases from V and 6 bases from J, with 17 bases between. The CDR3 is made up of 15 amino acids. CDR3 bases: TGTGCCAGCAGTGGGGTGGGGGGGGCGCGTCAGCCCCAGCATTTT. This translates into CASSGVGGARQPQHF.

The genes are TRBV27 and TRBJ1-2; D remains ambiguous. This CDR3 has 15 residues. V was cut by 4 bases and J by 0 bases, with 12 bases left in between. Germline-derived CDR1 and CDR2 are MNHEY and SMNVEV (reference sequence). CDR3 region: CASSSGPEANYGYTF. In nucleotides, the CDR3 is TGTGCCAGCAGTTCTGGACCGGAGGCTAACTATGGCTACACCTTC.

The chain is built from TRBV7-9 and TRBJ2-7; 8 positions match TRBD1. The trim removed 5 bases at V and 4 bases at J, leaving 13 bases unmatched. This CDR3 region has 16 residues. In germline, CDR1 is SEHNR, CDR2 FQNEAQ (reference sequence). The CDR3 region is CASSPSIVTGVYEQYF. CDR3 sequence (DNA): TGTGCCAGCAGCCCGTCGATTGTGACAGGGGTATACGAGCAGTACTTC.

This clone showed up just once. V is TRBV19 and J is TRBJ2-7; TRBD1 might be the D (5 bases). The CDR3 contains 12 residues. Germline V gene data show CDR1 as LNHDA and CDR2 as SQIVND (reference sequence). V lost 9 bases and J lost 5, with 14 bases in between. The CDR3 sequence is CARGPPTDEQYF. CDR3 nucleotides: TGTGCCAGGGGCCCCCCGACAGACGAGCAGTACTTC.

The chain links TRBV7-2 to TRBJ2-5; TRBD1 aligns across 9 bases. The CDR3 extends over 16 amino acids. With V trimmed by 4 bases and J by 1 base, 7 bases remained unmatched. The germline gives CDR1 SGHTA, CDR2 FQGNSA. CDR3 amino acids: CASSSFRDRVQETQYF. In nucleotides, the CDR3 is TGTGCCAGCAGCTCATTTCGGGACAGGGTCCAAGAGACCCAGTACTTC.

The V gene is TRBV7-2, the J gene TRBJ2-6, with no clear D. With 5 bases removed from V and 2 bases from J, the gap between germline ends came to 4 bases. The CDR3 has 13 amino acids. CDR1 and CDR2 from the germline V gene are SGHTA and FQGNSA. CDR3 nucleotide sequence: TGTGCCAGCAGCCTCCCTGGGGCCAACGTCCTGACTTTC. It codes for CASSLPGANVLTF.

This chain uses TRBV4-3 with TRBJ2-7, with D possibly TRBD1 on 6 matching bases. The CDR3 is 16 residues long. Germline CDR1 reads LGHNA; CDR2 reads YSLEER. V shed 0 bases and J shed 0 bases, with 12 bases lying between them. CDR3 amino acids: CASSQDRGLSSYEQYF. Here the CDR3 DNA reads TGCGCCAGCAGCCAAGATAGGGGGTTAAGCTCCTACGAGCAGTACTTC.

The chain is built from TRBV23-1 and TRBJ1-5; D gene unclear. TRBV23-1 is designated an ORF whose function remains uncertain. Trimming took 0 bases from V and 3 from J, leaving 6 bases between them. CDR3 size: 14 residues. CDR3 sequence (DNA): TGCGCCAGCAGTCAATCCGGGGACAATCAGCCCCAGCATTTT. This gives the protein CASSQSGDNQPQHF.

The rearrangement joins TRBV10-3 to TRBJ2-2, with TRBD1 identical over 9 bases. The CDR3 has 14 amino acids. V gave up 6 bases and J gave up 8 bases; unmatched junction bases: 7. The germline CDR1 and CDR2 sequences are ENHRY and SYGVKD. The CDR3 protein is CAIRGTGPRGELFF. The CDR3 nucleotides are TGTGCCATCAGGGGGACAGGGCCCCGGGGGGAGCTGTTTTTT.

J is TRBJ1-5 and V is TRBV6-2 or TRBV6-3, with D possibly being TRBD1 (6 bases). CDR1 is MNHEY and CDR2 is SVGEGT in the germline V gene. The CDR3 contains 14 residues. The V end lost 2 bases, the J end lost 6 bases, and 11 bases lay between the germline ends. The CDR3 DNA sequence: TGTGCCAGCAGTTACGGAGGGGGGGGTCAGCCCCAGCATTTT. Residues: CASSYGGGGQPQHF.

In its sample, this clone was seen once. This chain links TRBV4-3 with TRBJ1-5; D uncertain. Between the trimmed V and J ends, which lost 0 bases and 7 bases, there was a span of 10 bases. The germline V gene has CDR1 LGHNA and CDR2 YSLEER. This CDR3 has 14 amino acids. CDR3 nucleotides: TGCGCCAGCAGCCAAGATCCCCGTCGGCAGCCCCAGCATTTT. Translation gives CASSQDPRRQPQHF.

This clone showed up just a few times. The chain uses TRBV27 and TRBJ2-1; 9 bases map to TRBD1. This CDR3 region has 14 residues. From germline, CDR1 is MNHEY and CDR2 SMNVEV (reference sequence). After removal of 5 bases from V and 7 bases from J, the junction contained 6 bases not matched to a gene. The CDR3 here is CASSEGQGGNEQFF. CDR3 nucleotides: TGTGCCAGCAGTGAGGGACAGGGAGGGAATGAGCAGTTCTTC.

This clone was seen only once. The gene calls are TRBV11-2 and TRBJ2-2; TRBD1 might be the D (6 bases). The length of the CDR3 is 16 residues. The germline V gene encodes CDR1 SGHAT and CDR2 FQNNGV. V lost 1 base and J lost 4, with 13 bases in between. CDR3 protein: CASSLGGTSFTGELFF. CDR3 nucleotides: TGTGCCAGCAGCTTAGGAGGGACATCTTTCACCGGGGAGCTGTTTTTT.

The chain recombines TRBV29-1 with TRBJ1-2; no clear D gene. V lost 7 bases, J lost 6 bases, and 15 bases lay in between. The CDR3 is made up of 12 amino acids. Per the germline V gene, CDR1 is SQVTM and CDR2 is ANQGSEA. The CDR3 region has the DNA TGCAGCGACATAACCCTTCGGGATGGCTACACCTTC. This translates into CSDITLRDGYTF.

The chain couples TRBV4-3 to TRBJ1-2; tentatively, D is TRBD1 (6 bases). This CDR3 comprises 15 residues. Between the trimmed V and J ends, which lost 5 bases and 1 base, there was a span of 14 bases. Germline V gives CDR1 LGHNA, CDR2 YSLEER. CDR3 residues: CASSFGQQINYGYTF. CDR3 DNA: TGCGCCAGCAGCTTTGGACAGCAAATTAACTATGGCTACACCTTC.

The genes are TRBV2 and TRBJ1-2, with D tentatively TRBD1 (5 bases). The CDR3 extends over 13 amino acids. Trimming left V 7 bases short and J 2 bases short, with 11 bases between. Germline-derived CDR1 and CDR2 are SNHLY and FYNNEI. The CDR3 coding sequence is TGTGCCAGCAATAAGGGGTCCAACTATGGCTACACCTTC. Protein: CASNKGSNYGYTF.